The rows below give T cell receptor beta chains drawn from one sample of a study of blood T cell repertoires in COVID-19. Profiling relied on immunoSEQ multiplex PCR, and the TCRdb table lists in-frame clones only, not all of them. The sample shows 180,000 or so clones, 75% to 90% of them seen only once. What was sequenced was PBMCs or T cells enriched from blood (not recorded which). Receptors originate from a man in his forties who had recovered from COVID-19. Each CDR3 is given with its conserved first and last residue. D genes are given only for firm matches. Size is stated for part of the rows, as once, few or many counts, or as a class when the clone is expanded.

D: TRBD1; size: -; V: TRBV7-7; J: TRBJ2-1; CDR3: CASSLRAGGWDEQFF; DNA: TGTGCTAGCAGCCTGAGGGCAGGGGGCTGGGATGAGCAGTTCTTC
D: -; size: -; V: TRBV5-1; J: TRBJ1-3; CDR3: CASRWDSNSGNTIYF; DNA: TGCGCCAGCAGGTGGGACTCTAACTCTGGAAACACCATATATTTT
D: -; size: once; V: TRBV28; J: TRBJ2-5; CDR3: CASSLSGYQETQYF; DNA: TGTGCCAGCAGTTTATCAGGGTACCAAGAGACCCAGTACTTC
D: -; size: -; V: TRBV28; J: TRBJ1-1; CDR3: CASTSRGTEAFF; DNA: TGTGCCAGCACCTCAAGGGGTACTGAAGCTTTCTTT
D: -; size: -; V: TRBV5-1; J: TRBJ1-2; CDR3: CASSLGTDVYGYTF; DNA: TGCGCCAGCAGCTTGGGGACAGACGTCTATGGCTACACCTTC
D: TRBD1; size: -; V: TRBV27; J: TRBJ2-3; CDR3: CASSLQGASTDTQYF; DNA: TGTGCCAGCAGTTTACAGGGGGCCAGCACAGATACGCAGTATTTT
D: -; size: -; V: TRBV28; J: TRBJ1-6; CDR3: CASSQASRSYNSPLHF; DNA: TGTGCCAGCAGTCAGGCTTCAAGGTCCTATAATTCACCCCTCCACTTT
D: -; size: once; V: TRBV27; J: TRBJ1-5; CDR3: CASRLSGQPQHF; DNA: TGTGCCAGCAGACTTAGCGGTCAGCCCCAGCATTTT
D: -; size: -; V: TRBV6-5; J: TRBJ1-1; CDR3: CASEGGTNTEAFF; DNA: TGTGCCAGTGAGGGGGGGACTAACACTGAAGCTTTCTTT
D: -; size: -; V: TRBV5-1; J: TRBJ2-4; CDR3: CASSLESLPNIQYF; DNA: TGCGCCAGCAGCTTGGAATCTCTACCAAACATTCAGTACTTC
D: TRBD1; size: -; V: TRBV19; J: TRBJ2-3; CDR3: CASSTGQGSADTQYF; DNA: TGTGCCAGTAGTACCGGACAGGGATCCGCAGATACGCAGTATTTT
D: TRBD1; size: -; V: TRBV6-5; J: TRBJ1-1; CDR3: CASTLTGGTEAFF; DNA: TGTGCCAGCACCCTTACAGGGGGTACTGAAGCTTTCTTT
D: -; size: once; V: TRBV12-3/TRBV12-4; J: TRBJ1-5; CDR3: CASKRSNQPQHF; DNA: TGTGCCAGCAAACGGAGCAATCAGCCCCAGCATTTT
D: TRBD1; size: -; V: TRBV6-5; J: TRBJ2-1; CDR3: CASDRGTYNEQFF; DNA: TGTGCTTCGGACAGGGGAACCTACAATGAGCAGTTCTTC
D: -; size: -; V: TRBV11-3; J: TRBJ2-1; CDR3: CASSLDPGVYEQFF; DNA: TGTGCCAGCAGCTTAGATCCCGGAGTATATGAGCAGTTCTTC
D: TRBD2; size: -; V: TRBV6-5; J: TRBJ2-1; CDR3: CASLTSGEYNEQFF; DNA: TGTGCCAGCCTGACTAGCGGGGAATACAATGAGCAGTTCTTC
D: TRBD1; size: -; V: TRBV2; J: TRBJ1-5; CDR3: CASRGQGVFQPQHF; DNA: TGTGCCAGCCGGGGACAGGGGGTCTTTCAGCCCCAGCATTTT
D: TRBD1; size: -; V: TRBV29-1; J: TRBJ2-3; CDR3: CSFEDRGLQLDTQYF; DNA: TGCAGCTTTGAAGACAGGGGGCTGCAGTTAGATACGCAGTATTTT
D: -; size: -; V: TRBV5-4; J: TRBJ2-1; CDR3: CASSLSGDIYNEQFF; DNA: TGTGCCAGCAGCTTATCCGGGGACATATACAATGAGCAGTTCTTC
D: -; size: few; V: TRBV11-3; J: TRBJ2-5; CDR3: CASSLEESLVETQYF; DNA: TGTGCCAGCAGCTTAGAGGAGAGTTTAGTAGAGACCCAGTACTTC
D: -; size: -; V: TRBV27; J: TRBJ1-2; CDR3: CASSLVPGRGGYTF; DNA: TGTGCCAGCAGTTTAGTCCCGGGCAGGGGAGGCTACACCTTC
D: -; size: -; V: TRBV2; J: TRBJ2-3; CDR3: CASSGFQRVTDTQYF; DNA: TGTGCCAGCAGTGGGTTTCAGCGGGTCACAGATACGCAGTATTTT
D: TRBD1; size: once; V: TRBV7-9; J: TRBJ1-2; CDR3: CAIPDRGYGYTF; DNA: TGTGCCATACCGGACAGGGGCTATGGCTACACCTTC
D: TRBD2; size: -; V: TRBV2; J: TRBJ2-1; CDR3: CASTGGQGREGLDEQFF; DNA: TGTGCCAGCACCGGGGGGCAGGGGCGGGAGGGTCTCGATGAGCAGTTCTTC
D: -; size: -; V: TRBV6-2/TRBV6-3; J: TRBJ2-3; CDR3: CASSYTRLATDTQYF; DNA: TGTGCCAGCAGTTACACCCGGCTAGCCACAGATACGCAGTATTTT
D: TRBD1; size: few; V: TRBV10-1; J: TRBJ2-1; CDR3: CASSNPGQGPYNEQFF; DNA: TGCGCCAGCAGTAACCCGGGACAGGGGCCCTACAATGAGCAGTTCTTC
D: TRBD1; size: -; V: TRBV7-6; J: TRBJ2-3; CDR3: CASSLRGQDTDTQYF; DNA: TGTGCCAGCAGCTTAAGGGGACAGGACACAGATACGCAGTATTTT
D: TRBD1; size: -; V: TRBV19; J: TRBJ2-4; CDR3: CASSIGRGQGAGKNIQYF; DNA: TGTGCCAGTAGTATAGGCCGGGGACAGGGGGCAGGCAAAAACATTCAGTACTTC
D: -; size: -; V: TRBV7-2; J: TRBJ1-3; CDR3: CASSHQGSGNTIYF; DNA: TGTGCCAGCAGCCACCAGGGGTCTGGAAACACCATATATTTT
D: TRBD1; size: -; V: TRBV2; J: TRBJ1-5; CDR3: CASSKQGRNQPQHF; DNA: TGTGCCAGCAGTAAACAGGGGCGCAATCAGCCCCAGCATTTT
D: TRBD1; size: -; V: TRBV5-1; J: TRBJ2-7; CDR3: CASSVGQGLNEQYF; DNA: TGCGCCAGCAGCGTGGGACAGGGGCTAAACGAGCAGTACTTC
D: TRBD1; size: -; V: TRBV12-5; J: TRBJ2-2; CDR3: CASGSPGTGAYTGELFF; DNA: TGTGCTAGTGGTTCCCCCGGGACAGGGGCCTATACCGGGGAGCTGTTTTTT